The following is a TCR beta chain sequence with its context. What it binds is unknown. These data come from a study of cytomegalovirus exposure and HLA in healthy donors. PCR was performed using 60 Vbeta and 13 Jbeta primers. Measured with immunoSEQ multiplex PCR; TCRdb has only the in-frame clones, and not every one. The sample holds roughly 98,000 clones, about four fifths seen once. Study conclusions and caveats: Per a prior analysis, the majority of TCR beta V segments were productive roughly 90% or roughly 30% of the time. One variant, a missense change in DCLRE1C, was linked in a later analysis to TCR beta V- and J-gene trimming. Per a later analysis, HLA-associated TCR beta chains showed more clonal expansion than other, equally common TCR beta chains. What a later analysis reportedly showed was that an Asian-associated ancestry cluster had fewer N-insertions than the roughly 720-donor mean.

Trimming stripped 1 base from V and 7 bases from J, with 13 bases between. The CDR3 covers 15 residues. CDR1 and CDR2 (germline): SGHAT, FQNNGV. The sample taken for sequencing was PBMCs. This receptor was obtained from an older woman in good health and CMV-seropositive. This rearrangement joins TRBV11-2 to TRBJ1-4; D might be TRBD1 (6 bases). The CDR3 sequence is CASSLGGHTAEKLFF. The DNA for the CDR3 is TGTGCCAGCAGCTTAGGGGGACATACGGCTGAAAAACTGTTTTTT.